The T cell receptor beta chain under discussion was sequenced for a study of CD8+ T cells in alopecia areata. Background on the study: Treated patients received severity scores based on the percentage of scalp area affected.

In each case, RNA was isolated and then reverse transcribed into cDNA as the sequencing template. Some clones are missing from TCRdb's copy, which holds only in-frame ones; the method was immunoSEQ multiplex PCR. The sample has approximately 200,000 clones, approximately 60% seen once. Germline lookup yields CDR1 MGHDK and CDR2 SYGVNS. The CDR3 runs 12 residues. J lost 11 bases, V lost 2 bases, and 4 bases had no gene match. Treatment indicated: oral pan-JAK inhibitor, 5-10 mg twice daily. The material was CD4+ T cells sorted from blood, obtained at week 4, from a patient treated with tofacitinib. The chain couples TRBV25-1 to TRBJ1-1; 8 nucleotides line up with TRBD1. This receptor was taken from a human donor with alopecia areata. DNA for the CDR3: TGTGCCAGCAGTGAACCCGGGACAGGCGCTTTCTTT. It encodes CASSEPGTGAFF.